These 30 T cell receptor beta chains share one sample of origin, sequenced in a study of cytomegalovirus exposure and HLA in healthy donors. Measured with immunoSEQ multiplex PCR; TCRdb has only the in-frame clones, and not every one. This sample yields hundreds of thousands of clones, of which 88% are seen a single time; approximately 0.95% belongs to the top ten. The sequenced sample consisted of PBMCs. Source of these receptors: a woman aged 18 to 35 in good health and CMV-seronegative.

The chain is built from TRBV30 and TRBJ1-1, with D possibly TRBD1 on 5 matching bases. V dropped 5 bases and J dropped 6 bases, with 16 bases sitting between them. The germline V gene has CDR1 GTSNPN and CDR2 SVGIG (reference sequence). This CDR3 comprises 13 residues. CDR3 nucleotides: TGTGCCTGGCTTGTTGTGCAGGGCGCTGAAGCTTTCTTT. The encoded protein is CAWLVVQGAEAFF.

The rearrangement links TRBV5-6 to TRBJ1-1; 9 nucleotides line up with TRBD1. The CDR3 covers 15 residues. V was clipped by 1 base and J by 3 bases; unmatched bases: 4. CDR1 is SGHDT, CDR2 YYEEEE, per germline. This CDR3 reads CASSLFDRGDTEAFF. CDR3 coding DNA: TGTGCCAGCAGCTTGTTCGACAGGGGGGACACTGAAGCTTTCTTT.

The V and J genes are TRBV19 and TRBJ2-7; 8 positions match TRBD2. Germline values: CDR1 LNHDA, CDR2 SQIVND (reference sequence). With V trimmed by 4 bases and J by 6 bases, 2 bases remained unmatched. The CDR3 has 12 residues. DNA for the CDR3: TGTGCCAGTAGTACCCTAGCGGGCGAGCAGTACTTC. Translating it yields CASSTLAGEQYF.

This clone was counted once. This chain connects TRBV5-1 to TRBJ2-7; 8 bases map to TRBD2. V lost 1 base, J lost 0 bases, and 9 bases stayed unmatched. This CDR3 has 17 amino acids. Germline CDR1 is SGHRS and CDR2 is YFSETQ. CDR3: CASSLIVREGSSYEQYF. CDR3 sequence (DNA): TGCGCCAGCAGCTTGATTGTCCGGGAGGGAAGCTCCTACGAGCAGTACTTC.

The genes are TRBV11-2 and TRBJ1-2, with a tentative D call TRBD1 (6 bases). CDR3 length: 15 amino acids. CDR1 is SGHAT, CDR2 FQNNGV, per germline. V lost 3 bases and J 10 bases, leaving 21 bases between the germline ends. DNA for the CDR3: TGTGCCAGCAGCTTTCGTAGGGGGGGATTACTTGACTACACCTTC. This gives the protein CASSFRRGGLLDYTF.

The V gene is TRBV7-6, the J gene TRBJ1-1; D is uncertain. Trimming left V 4 bases short and J 1 base short, with 16 bases between. This CDR3 is 16 amino acids long. The germline CDR1 and CDR2 sequences are SGHVS and FNYEAQ. The CDR3 spells CASSWPTGERNTEAFF. CDR3 DNA: TGTGCCAGCAGCTGGCCTACCGGGGAGAGGAACACTGAAGCTTTCTTT.

This chain uses TRBV6-1 with TRBJ1-1; TRBD1 matches 10 bases. The ends lost 5 bases at V and 5 bases at J; junction bases unmatched: 8. The germline V gene has CDR1 MNHNS and CDR2 SASEGT. The CDR3 is made up of 15 amino acids. The chain's CDR3 is CASSSRDRGRTEAFF. The CDR3 coding sequence is TGTGCCAGCAGTTCGCGGGACAGGGGAAGGACTGAAGCTTTCTTT.

The chain carries TRBV28 and TRBJ1-2; 8 bases align to TRBD1. The CDR3 contains 14 residues. The V segment lost 7 bases and the J segment 4 bases; nucleotides outside the gene matches: 8. Germline V gives CDR1 MDHEN, CDR2 SYDVKM. The CDR3: CASTDGTGSYGYTF. In nucleotides, the CDR3 is TGTGCCAGCACCGACGGGACAGGATCCTATGGCTACACCTTC.

The V call is TRBV15, the J call TRBJ2-1; perhaps TRBD1 as D (5 bases). The CDR3 extends over 15 amino acids. CDR1 is LNHNV and CDR2 is YYDKDF in the germline V gene (reference sequence). V dropped 0 bases and J dropped 8 bases, with 14 bases sitting between them. The CDR3: CATSRDQGSIDEQFF. The CDR3 nucleotides read TGTGCCACCAGCAGAGATCAGGGTAGCATTGATGAGCAGTTCTTC.

The gene calls are TRBV6-5 and TRBJ1-1, with 7 bases matching TRBD1. V lost 6 bases to trimming and J lost 3 bases; unmatched junction nucleotides: 7. There are 14 residues in the CDR3. Germline CDR1 MNHEY, CDR2 SVGAGI. Written as DNA, the CDR3 is TGTGCCAGCAGGAACGCAGGGGGGCACACTGAAGCTTTCTTT. Translation: CASRNAGGHTEAFF.

This clone was observed a single time. The chain joins TRBV18 to TRBJ1-3; the match to TRBD1 covers 10 bases. Germline V gives CDR1 KGHSH, CDR2 LQKENI. The CDR3 consists of 21 residues. Losses at the gene ends were 3 bases for V and 1 base for J; bases not matched to a gene: 18. CDR3 protein: CASSPTQPGQGSTISGNTIYF. The CDR3 DNA sequence: TGTGCCAGCTCACCGACCCAGCCGGGACAGGGGTCTACGATATCTGGAAACACCATATATTTT.

CDR3 bases: TGTGCCAGCAGTGAATTATTCTCTGGAAACACCATATATTTT. Its protein is CASSELFSGNTIYF. The rearrangement links TRBV25-1 to TRBJ1-3; D is unresolved. The CDR3 covers 14 residues. Per the germline V gene, CDR1 is MGHDK and CDR2 is SYGVNS. V lost 1 base to trimming and J lost 0 bases, with 4 bases between them. Looking up the rest from reference TRBV25-1 and TRBJ1-3 gives the full variable domain: EADIYQTPRYLVIGTGKKITLECSQTMGHDKMYWYQQDPGMELHLIHYSYGVNSTEKGDLSSESTVSRIRTEHFPLTLESARPSHTSQYLCASSELFSGNTIYFGEGSWLTVV.

The genes are TRBV6-5 and TRBJ2-4; a weak D match, TRBD1 (5 bases). The CDR3 is made up of 14 amino acids. Germline-derived CDR1 and CDR2 are MNHEY and SVGAGI. Written as DNA, the CDR3 is TGTGATTTTAGGGGCCATATAGCCAAAAACATTCAGTACTTC. Amino acid sequence: CDFRGHIAKNIQYF.

The V call is TRBV19, the J call TRBJ1-2; D is undetermined. V gave up 6 bases and J gave up 0 bases, with 8 bases separating them. The CDR3 covers 13 residues. The germline V gene has CDR1 LNHDA and CDR2 SQIVND (reference sequence). The CDR3 DNA reads as TGTGCCAGTAGCCTGGCCACTAACTATGGCTACACCTTC. Amino acid sequence: CASSLATNYGYTF.

The rearrangement joins TRBV18 to TRBJ1-5, with TRBD1 as a possible D gene (5 bases). V shed 3 bases and J shed 10 bases, with 13 bases lying between them. This CDR3 has 13 amino acids. Germline CDR1 KGHSH, CDR2 LQKENI. The CDR3 loop reads CASSPARAGPQHF. The CDR3 region has the DNA TGTGCCAGCTCACCTGCCAGGGCCGGACCCCAGCATTTT.

V gene TRBV11-2 combines with J gene TRBJ1-6; TRBD1 matches at 8 bases. The CDR3 runs to 14 residues. Germline CDR1 reads SGHAT; CDR2 reads FQNNGV. Unmatched junction bases numbered 9, after V lost 3 bases and J lost 14 bases. The CDR3 region has the DNA TGTGCCAGCAGCTTTTTGGGACAGGCCGTTTCCCTCCACTTT. Translating it yields CASSFLGQAVSLHF.

The chain joins TRBV4-1 to TRBJ1-1; D might be TRBD1 (6 bases). The V end lost 4 bases, the J end lost 1 base, and 13 bases lay between the germline ends. CDR1 is MGHRA and CDR2 is YSYEKL in the germline V gene. The CDR3 consists of 15 residues. The CDR3 DNA is TGCGCCAGCAGCCCCCAGGGGAACTGGAACACTGAAGCTTTCTTT. Its translation is CASSPQGNWNTEAFF.

V usage is TRBV9 and J usage is TRBJ2-1, with D possibly matching TRBD2 (5 bases). Trimming removed 0 bases at V and 1 base at J, with 8 bases between. CDR1 is SGDLS, CDR2 YYNGEE, per germline. The CDR3 has 15 amino acids. The CDR3 bases are TGTGCCAGCAGCGTAGGACTACCTTCCTACAATGAGCAGTTCTTC. Its translation: CASSVGLPSYNEQFF.

V gene TRBV5-1 combines with J gene TRBJ2-3; 10 bases fit TRBD2. CDR1 is SGHRS and CDR2 is YFSETQ in the germline V gene. Unmatched junction bases numbered 10, after V lost 4 bases and J lost 5 bases. The CDR3 extends over 16 amino acids. As DNA, the CDR3 is TGCGCCAGCAGCCTTATAGCGGGAGGCGGGGGAGATACGCAGTATTTT. Its protein product is CASSLIAGGGGDTQYF.

The chain uses TRBV27 and TRBJ2-7, with unresolved D. The CDR3 sequence is 15 residues long. V shed 6 bases and J shed 1 base, with 16 bases lying between them. Germline V gene lookup returns CDR1 MNHEY and CDR2 SMNVEV (reference sequence). Here the CDR3 reads CASSSNGPRSYEQYF. The CDR3 nucleotides read TGTGCCAGCAGCTCGAACGGCCCTAGGTCCTACGAGCAGTACTTC.

This chain connects TRBV27 to TRBJ2-5; D possibly corresponds to TRBD2 (6 bases). The CDR3 runs to 16 residues. V dropped 4 bases and J dropped 3 bases, with 18 bases sitting between them. CDR1 and CDR2 from the germline V gene are MNHEY and SMNVEV (reference sequence). Here the CDR3 reads CASSSLDAGSEETQYF. CDR3 nucleotides: TGTGCCAGCAGTTCCCTGGACGCGGGAAGCGAAGAGACCCAGTACTTC.

The chain recombines TRBV28 with TRBJ1-4; D is uncertain. The V end lost 3 bases, the J end lost 0 bases, and 8 bases lay between the germline ends. The CDR3 totals 15 residues. Germline V gives CDR1 MDHEN, CDR2 SYDVKM. CDR3 protein: CASSFFGATNEKLFF. CDR3 bases: TGTGCCAGCAGTTTTTTCGGTGCAACTAATGAAAAACTGTTTTTT.

This chain joins TRBV6-6 and TRBJ2-2; a weak D match, TRBD1 (6 bases). Germline-derived CDR1 and CDR2 are MNHNY and SVGAGI (reference sequence). V gave up 5 bases and J gave up 7 bases, with 11 bases separating them. The CDR3 loop spans 13 amino acids. The CDR3 DNA follows: TGTGCCAGCAGTCTACAGGGTGGCGGGGAGCTGTTTTTT. Protein product: CASSLQGGGELFF.

Worth noting for this clone: Other DNA sequences of this sample code for an identical CDR3. The V and J genes are TRBV9 and TRBJ2-7, with TRBD2 as a possible D gene (6 bases). Looked up from germline, CDR1 is SGDLS and CDR2 is YYNGEE. Trimming left V 0 bases short and J 0 bases short, with 7 bases between. There are 14 residues in the CDR3. The CDR3 DNA follows: TGTGCCAGCAGCGTAGTCGGGAGCTCCTACGAGCAGTACTTC. Translated, it gives CASSVVGSSYEQYF.

V usage is TRBV10-3 and J usage is TRBJ1-2; TRBD1 matches 8 bases. CDR1 and CDR2 (germline): ENHRY, SYGVKD. This CDR3 has 15 residues. V lost 4 bases and J lost 4; bases outside the gene matches: 8. The CDR3 loop reads CAISGAGGRGYGYTF. For the CDR3, the DNA is TGTGCCATCAGTGGGGCAGGGGGCAGGGGCTATGGCTACACCTTC.

The rearrangement uses TRBV5-1 and TRBJ2-7; 10 bases align to TRBD2. The ends lost 5 bases at V and 2 bases at J; junction bases unmatched: 4. The CDR3 covers 14 residues. The germline CDR1 and CDR2 sequences are SGHRS and YFSETQ. The CDR3 nucleotides read TGCGCCAGCAGTGAACTAGCGGGAACCTACGAGCAGTACTTC. Translated: CASSELAGTYEQYF.

This clone showed up just once. V and J are TRBV7-8 and TRBJ1-4; 9 bases agree with TRBD1. CDR1 and CDR2 (germline): SGHVS, FQNEAQ. V lost 5 bases to trimming and J lost 8 bases; unmatched junction nucleotides: 3. The CDR3 extends over 13 amino acids. CDR3 region: CASSRDRVEKLFF. The CDR3 DNA reads TGTGCCAGCAGCCGGGACAGGGTGGAAAAACTGTTTTTT.

V and J are TRBV27 and TRBJ2-3, with D perhaps matching TRBD2 (5 bases). There are 15 residues in the CDR3. Germline V gene sequence: CDR1 MNHEY, CDR2 SMNVEV (reference sequence). Between the trimmed V and J ends, which lost 3 bases and 0 bases, there was a span of 10 bases. The CDR3 DNA is TGTGCCAGCAGTTTCCAGCTAGCTAGCACAGATACGCAGTATTTT. Protein sequence: CASSFQLASTDTQYF.

V is TRBV28 and J is TRBJ2-6; TRBD1 matches 8 bases. The V gene's germline CDR1 is MDHEN and CDR2 SYDVKM. CDR3 size: 15 residues. Unmatched junction bases numbered 5, after V lost 6 bases and J lost 4 bases. The CDR3 sequence is CASRGTGSGANVLTF. The CDR3 DNA reads TGTGCCAGCAGGGGGACAGGATCCGGGGCCAACGTCCTGACTTTC.

The CDR3 sequence is CATKWTGYQTDTQYF. CDR3 bases: TGTGCCACCAAATGGACAGGATACCAAACAGATACGCAGTATTTT. J is TRBJ2-3 and V is TRBV27, with TRBD1 identical over 7 bases. Germline assignment: CDR1 MNHEY and CDR2 SMNVEV (reference sequence). The J segment lost 3 bases and the V segment lost 10 bases, leaving 13 bases of the junction unmatched. This CDR3 is built from 15 residues.